The 10 T cell receptor beta chains below all came from one sample that was sequenced in a study of blood T cell repertoires in COVID-19. This table comes from immunoSEQ multiplex PCR, and its TCRdb copy is limited to in-frame clones, with some not included. The repertoire includes a few hundred thousand clones, around 84% of them detected once, and about 6.9% sits in the top ten. Sequencing input: PBMCs or T cells enriched from blood (not recorded which). Receptors originate from a woman aged 50 to 60 who had been exposed to COVID-19.

V is TRBV12-5 and J is TRBJ1-1, with no clear D. The V gene's germline CDR1 is LGHNT and CDR2 FRNRAP. Trimming removed 2 bases at V and 0 bases at J, with 10 bases between. The CDR3 has 15 residues. The CDR3 region is CASGLPGLMNTEAFF. The CDR3, as DNA: TGTGCTAGTGGTTTGCCGGGATTGATGAACACTGAAGCTTTCTTT.

This chain joins TRBV28 and TRBJ1-1; D gene uncertain. V gave up 4 bases and J gave up 1 base, with 7 bases separating them. The CDR3 runs 13 residues. CDR1 MDHEN and CDR2 SYDVKM come from the germline V gene. CDR3 loop: CASSSGWNTEAFF. The CDR3 nucleotides are TGTGCCAGCAGTTCCGGGTGGAACACTGAAGCTTTCTTT. The whole variable domain, filled in from reference TRBV28 and TRBJ1-1, reads DVKVTQSSRYLVKRTGEKVFLECVQDMDHENMFWYRQDPGLGLRLIYFSYDVKMKEKGDIPEGYSVSREKKERFSLILESASTNQTSMYLCASSSGWNTEAFFGQGTRLTVV.

V is TRBV27 and J is TRBJ1-5, with TRBD1 matching over 7 bases. V was clipped by 0 bases and J by 5 bases; unmatched bases: 1. Germline CDR1 is MNHEY and CDR2 is SMNVEV (reference sequence). CDR3 length: 14 residues. The CDR3 DNA is TGTGCCAGCAGTTTATCAGGGGGCTATCAGCCCCAGCATTTT. It encodes CASSLSGGYQPQHF.

The V and J genes are TRBV5-4 and TRBJ2-3, with 13 bases matching TRBD2. Germline loops: CDR1 SGHNT, CDR2 YYREEE (reference sequence). V trimming: 4 bases; J trimming: 0 bases; junction bases outside the gene matches: 5. The CDR3 is 17 residues long. The CDR3 nucleotides are TGTGCCAGCAGCCGACTAGCGGGGGGCGTTAGCACAGATACGCAGTATTTT. It specifies CASSRLAGGVSTDTQYF.

The chain links TRBV24-1 to TRBJ2-3, with TRBD2 identical over 7 bases. The CDR3 sequence is 15 residues long. Germline assignment: CDR1 KGHDR and CDR2 SFDVKD. V lost 2 bases to trimming and J lost 2 bases; unmatched junction nucleotides: 3. CDR3 sequence: CATSDSSGVTDTQYF. CDR3 nucleotide sequence: TGTGCCACCAGTGATTCCAGCGGGGTCACAGATACGCAGTATTTT.

The V gene is TRBV18, the J gene TRBJ1-3, with 11 bases matching TRBD1. This CDR3 comprises 16 residues. Looked up from germline, CDR1 is KGHSH and CDR2 is LQKENI. The J segment lost 7 bases and the V segment lost 3 bases, leaving 8 bases of the junction unmatched. The CDR3 loop reads CASSPGQGAPGNTIYF. Here the CDR3 DNA reads TGTGCCAGCTCACCCGGACAGGGGGCACCGGGCAACACCATATATTTT. Full variable domain (remainder filled in from reference TRBV18 and TRBJ1-3): NAGVMQNPRHLVRRRGQEARLRCSPMKGHSHVYWYRQLPEEGLKFMVYLQKENIIDESGMPKERFSAEFPKEGPSILRIQQVVRGDSAAYFCASSPGQGAPGNTIYFGEGSWLTVV.

V and J are TRBV6-5 and TRBJ1-2, with unresolved D. The CDR3 consists of 14 residues. Germline V gene data show CDR1 as MNHEY and CDR2 as SVGAGI. Trimming pared 6 bases from V and 4 bases from J, leaving 15 bases between. CDR3 sequence reads: CASSRGVESYGYTF. Here the CDR3 DNA reads TGTGCCAGCAGCCGAGGAGTGGAGAGCTATGGCTACACCTTC.

The rearrangement links TRBV28 to TRBJ2-2; maybe TRBD2 (5 bases). V dropped 5 bases and J dropped 0 bases, with 10 bases sitting between them. The germline gives CDR1 MDHEN, CDR2 SYDVKM. The CDR3 is 15 amino acids. The CDR3 protein is CASSTSGTNTGELFF. For the CDR3, the DNA is TGTGCCAGCAGTACTTCCGGGACGAACACCGGGGAGCTGTTTTTT.

The chain couples TRBV15 to TRBJ2-3, with 7 bases identical to TRBD2. The CDR3 length is 17 residues. CDR1 LNHNV and CDR2 YYDKDF come from the germline V gene (reference sequence). Trimming cost V 3 bases and J 4 bases; bases outside gene matches: 13. This CDR3 is CATSSQGLDGRADTQYF. The DNA of the CDR3 is TGTGCCACCAGCAGCCAAGGACTAGACGGTCGAGCAGATACGCAGTATTTT.

The rearrangement links TRBV19 to TRBJ2-7; 10 nucleotides match TRBD1. This CDR3 is 15 amino acids long. CDR1 and CDR2 from the germline V gene are LNHDA and SQIVND (reference sequence). The trim removed 3 bases at V and 3 bases at J, leaving 5 bases unmatched. CDR3 in amino acids: CASSISGQGNYEQYF. For the CDR3, the DNA is TGTGCCAGTAGTATTTCGGGACAGGGGAACTACGAGCAGTACTTC.